This TCR beta chain is drawn from a study of cytomegalovirus exposure and HLA in healthy donors. As to this clone: What it binds is not known.

General observations from the study: Reports state that TCR beta sequences accurately predicted most subjects' HLA-A and HLA-B alleles.

Both 60 Vbeta primers and 13 Jbeta primers went into the PCR. Using immunoSEQ multiplex PCR, the repertoire was profiled, and TCRdb retains in-frame clones only, with some absent. The sample holds 100,000 or so clones, 60% to 85% seen once. This CDR3 is 15 amino acids long. The germline CDR1 and CDR2 sequences are MGHRA and YSYEKL. V was clipped by 1 base and J by 7 bases, with 16 bases between them. The V gene is TRBV4-1, the J gene TRBJ1-2; D is unresolved. The sample consisted of PBMCs. This sequence originates from a female donor in good health and CMV-seropositive. CDR3 region: CASSQVPLEISGYTF. The CDR3 DNA sequence: TGCGCCAGCAGCCAAGTACCCCTGGAGATCTCTGGCTACACCTTC.